Below, 6 T cell receptor beta chains from the same sample are listed, as sequenced in a study of shared clonotypes between healthy human individuals. TCRdb's table, derived via immunoSEQ multiplex PCR, lists solely in-frame clones and lacks some. The sample yields about 1.9 million clones, roughly 93% seen once. Only CD45RO-negative cells positively selected for CCR7 counted as naive CD8 cells, so terminally differentiated effector memory CD45RA+ cells were excluded. Sequenced material: naive CD8+ T cells from PBMCs. The origin of the receptors is a young man in good health. Some clones in this sample may be carry-over from other donors' samples.

The chain links TRBV13 to TRBJ2-1; D is uncertain. The CDR3 consists of 12 residues. Germline-derived CDR1 and CDR2 are PRHDT and FYEKMQ (reference sequence). V dropped 0 bases and J dropped 7 bases, with 4 bases sitting between them. CDR3 sequence: CASSLGTNEQFF. The CDR3, as DNA: TGTGCCAGCAGCTTAGGGACTAATGAGCAGTTCTTC.

V usage is TRBV4-1 and J usage is TRBJ1-1; 8 bases line up with TRBD1. The CDR3 runs to 14 residues. Germline CDR1 and CDR2: MGHRA and YSYEKL. After removal of 4 bases from V and 4 bases from J, the junction contained 5 bases not matched to a gene. The CDR3 here is CASSPWTGFTEAFF. The CDR3 DNA is TGCGCCAGCAGCCCCTGGACAGGGTTCACTGAAGCTTTCTTT.

This clone showed up just a few times. This chain uses TRBV30 with TRBJ1-1; no definite D call. The germline V gene has CDR1 GTSNPN and CDR2 SVGIG (reference sequence). Trimming pared 7 bases from V and 3 bases from J, leaving 12 bases between. The CDR3 totals 12 residues. The chain's CDR3 is CASRLGYTEAFF. The CDR3 DNA follows: TGTGCCTCCCGGTTGGGGTACACTGAAGCTTTCTTT.

In its sample, this clone was seen a few times. The V gene is TRBV4-1, the J gene TRBJ1-1; the D is unclear. The CDR3 length is 11 residues. Per germline, CDR1 MGHRA and CDR2 YSYEKL. The V end was cut by 5 bases, the J end by 6 bases, with 7 bases between. The CDR3, as DNA: TGCGCCAGCAGCGTCGCAGCTGAAGCTTTCTTT. It translates to CASSVAAEAFF.

This rearrangement joins TRBV15 to TRBJ1-1; D call uncertain. The CDR3 consists of 14 residues. V lost 5 bases to trimming and J lost 0 bases, with 10 bases between them. Germline-derived CDR1 and CDR2 are LNHNV and YYDKDF (reference sequence). In nucleotides, the CDR3 is TGTGCCACCAGCGCCGCCCGGGTGAACACTGAAGCTTTCTTT. Its translation: CATSAARVNTEAFF. Full variable domain (outside the CDR3, taken from reference TRBV15 and TRBJ1-1): DAMVIQNPRYQVTQFGKPVTLSCSQTLNHNVMYWYQQKSSQAPKLLFHYYDKDFNNEADTPDNFQSRRPNTSFCFLDIRSPGLGDTAMYLCATSAARVNTEAFFGQGTRLTVV.

The chain is built from TRBV18 and TRBJ1-5, with D tentatively TRBD1 (5 bases). V was pared by 2 bases and J by 7 bases, with 12 bases between. Germline CDR1 reads KGHSH; CDR2 reads LQKENI. The CDR3 consists of 14 residues. The CDR3 sequence: CASSPTDITQPQHF. The CDR3 DNA reads as TGTGCCAGCTCACCAACGGACATAACCCAGCCCCAGCATTTT.